This T cell receptor beta chain was identified during a study of blood T cell repertoires in COVID-19. On the study more broadly: The study drew acute and convalescent COVID-19 samples from the United States, Italy and Spain. Nucleic acid was either cDNA or gDNA, and it came from T cells, B-cell-depleted T cells, or PBMCs.

The CDR3 totals 16 residues. CDR1 and CDR2 from the germline V gene are SGHDT and YYEEEE. With 3 bases clipped from V and 3 bases from J, the junction kept 5 bases outside the gene matches. Study processing details: Reference gene primer amplification in the assay estimated nucleated cell counts. Clones were read by immunoSEQ multiplex PCR, and TCRdb kept only the in-frame ones, dropping some. For V, J and clone size, that table is used; D and trimming come from the DNA. The sample yields 70,000 to 85,000 clones, approximately 80% seen once. Sequences were obtained from peripheral blood. The J gene is TRBJ1-4, the V gene TRBV5-6; 10 bases align to TRBD1. The sequence derives from an elderly man with acute or convalescent COVID-19. The CDR3 here is CASSSGTGASNEKLFF. DNA of the CDR3: TGTGCCAGCAGCTCCGGGACAGGGGCGTCTAATGAAAAACTGTTTTTT.